These 5 T cell receptor beta chains share one sample of origin, sequenced in a study of blood T cell repertoires in COVID-19. Some clones are missing from TCRdb's copy, which holds only in-frame ones; the method was immunoSEQ multiplex PCR. Of a few hundred thousand clones in the sample, roughly 84% were seen once. The sequenced material came from peripheral blood. These receptors were taken from a woman aged 40 to 50 who had recovered from COVID-19.

This clone is a singleton in its sample. The genes are TRBV6-4 and TRBJ1-1; D is perhaps TRBD1 (6 bases). The V gene's germline CDR1 is MRHNA and CDR2 SNTAGT. The CDR3 covers 14 residues. V was pared by 8 bases and J by 0 bases, with 13 bases between. CDR3 in amino acids: CASDTGSMNTEAFF. The CDR3 coding sequence is TGTGCCAGCGATACAGGGTCCATGAACACTGAAGCTTTCTTT.

The genes are TRBV29-1 and TRBJ1-2, with D uncertain. The CDR3 covers 11 residues. The germline V gene encodes CDR1 SQVTM and CDR2 ANQGSEA. Trimming left V 6 bases short and J 5 bases short, with 10 bases between. The CDR3 region is CSVYTLYGYTF. The CDR3 nucleotides read TGCAGCGTATATACACTATATGGCTACACCTTC.

The chain combines TRBV9 with TRBJ1-1, with 7 bases fitting TRBD1. The CDR3 is 15 amino acids. The ends lost 0 bases at V and 1 base at J; junction bases unmatched: 3. CDR1 is SGDLS and CDR2 is YYNGEE in the germline V gene. The chain's CDR3 is CASSVEGAQNTEAFF. The CDR3 DNA sequence: TGTGCCAGCAGCGTAGAGGGGGCCCAGAACACTGAAGCTTTCTTT.

The DNA for the CDR3 is TGTGCCAGCAGTGCCAGCTCCTACGAGCAGTACTTC. This sequence encodes CASSASSYEQYF. V and J are TRBV12-3 or TRBV12-4 and TRBJ2-7; no reliable D call. This CDR3 has 12 amino acids. Trimming took off 5 bases at V and 0 bases at J, with 5 bases between the two ends.

The chain employs TRBV6-5 and TRBJ1-6; TRBD1 matches at 7 bases. The CDR3 consists of 14 residues. V lost 5 bases and J lost 8; bases outside the gene matches: 6. Looked up from germline, CDR1 is MNHEY and CDR2 is SVGAGI. The CDR3 bases are TGTGCCAGCAGTAGGGACAGAGGGTATTCACCCCTCCACTTT. Residues: CASSRDRGYSPLHF.